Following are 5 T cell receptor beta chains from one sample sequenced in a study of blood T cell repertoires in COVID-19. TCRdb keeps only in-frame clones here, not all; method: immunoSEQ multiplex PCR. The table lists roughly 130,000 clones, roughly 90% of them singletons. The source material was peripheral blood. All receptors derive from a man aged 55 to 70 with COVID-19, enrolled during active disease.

CDR3 sequence reads: CASSLESIESQHF. Here the CDR3 DNA reads TGTGCCAGCAGTTTAGAGTCCATTGAGTCCCAGCATTTT. J is TRBJ1-5 and V is TRBV28; no reliable D call. V lost 2 bases and J lost 11, with 13 bases in between. The length of the CDR3 is 13 residues. CDR1 MDHEN and CDR2 SYDVKM come from the germline V gene.

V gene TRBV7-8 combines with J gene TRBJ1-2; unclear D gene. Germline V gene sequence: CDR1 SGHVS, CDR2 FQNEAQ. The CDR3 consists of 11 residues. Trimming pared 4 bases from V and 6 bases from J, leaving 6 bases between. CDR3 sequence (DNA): TGTGCCAGCAGCTCCACGGATGGCTACACCTTC. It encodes CASSSTDGYTF.

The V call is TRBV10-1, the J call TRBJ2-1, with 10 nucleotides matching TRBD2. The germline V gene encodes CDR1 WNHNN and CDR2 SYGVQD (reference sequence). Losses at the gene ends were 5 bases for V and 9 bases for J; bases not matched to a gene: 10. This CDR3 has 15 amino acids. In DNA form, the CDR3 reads TGCGCCAGCAGTCCCACTAGCGGGGATGAGGGTGAGCAGTTCTTC. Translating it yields CASSPTSGDEGEQFF.

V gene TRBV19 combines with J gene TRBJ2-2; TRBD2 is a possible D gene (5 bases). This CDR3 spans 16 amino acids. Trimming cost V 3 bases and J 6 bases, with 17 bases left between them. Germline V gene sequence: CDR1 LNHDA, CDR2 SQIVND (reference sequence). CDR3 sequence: CASSIQDYISSGELFF. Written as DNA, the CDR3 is TGTGCCAGTAGTATCCAAGACTACATTTCGTCCGGGGAGCTGTTTTTT.

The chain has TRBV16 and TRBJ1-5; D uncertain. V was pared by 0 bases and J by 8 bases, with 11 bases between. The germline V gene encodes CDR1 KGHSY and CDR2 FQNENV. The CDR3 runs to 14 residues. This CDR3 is CASSQSLESEPQHF. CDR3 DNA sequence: TGTGCCAGCAGCCAATCTCTTGAATCGGAGCCCCAGCATTTT.